Sequencing of this T cell receptor (beta chain) was carried out in a study of shared clonotypes between healthy human individuals. Points from the study as a whole: The study generally estimated greater richness for naive than memory subsets.

Sorted-subset replicate PCR reactions were performed with around 210 ng DNA, corresponding to some 32,000 T cell genomes. Methods used by the authors: Junction-only immunoSEQ data arrived without quality scores, meaning filtering differed. The assay was immunoSEQ multiplex PCR, and TCRdb's table has in-frame clones only and misses some. Clonal size and the V and J genes are those of that table, whereas D and trimming came from the DNA. The sample shows about 2.3 million clones, roughly 90% of them seen only once. The authors divided CD4+ cells into CD45RA+ naive and CD45RA-negative memory subsets. This CDR3 has 13 residues. Germline CDR1 reads MNHNS; CDR2 reads SASEGT. V gave up 4 bases and J gave up 11 bases; unmatched junction bases: 9. About this clone: Its antigen is currently unknown.

What was sequenced was naive CD4+ T cells from PBMCs. Subset here: CD45RA+ positively selected. The receptor was isolated from a man aged 18 to 35 in good health. Some clones in this sample may be carry-over from other donors' samples. This chain connects TRBV6-1 to TRBJ1-1, with 8 bases matching TRBD1. The CDR3 DNA reads as TGTGCCAGCAGTGCCCCGGACAGGGTAGCGGCTTTCTTT. Translation gives CASSAPDRVAAFF.